This TCR beta chain was sequenced for a study of long-term antiretroviral therapy in people with HIV. Study findings and constraints: No data on ART adherence, viral resistance or therapy changes. HIV repertoires had narrower CDR3 length ranges than controls. Clonotypes expanded prior to ART showed repertoire dominance at all sampled time points.

Trimming stripped 4 bases from V and 2 bases from J, with 14 bases between. This CDR3 spans 16 amino acids. In germline, CDR1 is SGHTA, CDR2 FQGTGA. Running of the v3.0 immunoSEQ assay took place at survey level. Clones were read by immunoSEQ multiplex PCR, and TCRdb kept only the in-frame ones, dropping some. The sample lists roughly 29,000 clones, more than 90% occurring once. A word on this clone: Its antigen is undetermined.

Sequences were derived from unsorted PBMCs, sampled 6.3 years after starting antiretroviral therapy. The chain is built from TRBV7-3 and TRBJ2-2, with D possibly matching TRBD2 (7 bases). The receptor was derived from a man in his thirties or forties with HIV. Here the CDR3 DNA reads TGTGCCAGCAGCTACTGGGGGGGCGGTAACACCGGGGAGCTGTTTTTT. This gives the protein CASSYWGGGNTGELFF. Full variable domain (rest looked up from reference TRBV7-3 and TRBJ2-2): GAGVSQTPSNKVTEKGKYVELRCDPISGHTALYWYRQSLGQGPEFLIYFQGTGAADDSGLPNDRFFAVRPEGSVSTLKIQRTERGDSAVYLCASSYWGGGNTGELFFGEGSRLTVL.